This T cell receptor beta chain comes out of a study of tumor-infiltrating lymphocytes in primary liver carcinoma. General study findings and limits: Less overlap was seen in tumor-adjacent and tumor-blood pairs than in tumor region pairs.

The length of the CDR3 is 15 residues. From germline, CDR1 is SEHNR and CDR2 FQNEAQ (reference sequence). About this clonotype itself: The antigen is undetermined. Germline and junction disagree at one end, which may indicate a read error.

RNA and DNA were co-extracted from around 18-30 mg of unsorted bulk tissue. The patients had histopathologically diagnosed primary liver carcinoma, and their disease was treated by surgical resection. All of the tumor samples contained over 90% viable tumor cells. cDNA specific to TCR beta was made from 500 to 650 ng of total RNA, with a constant-region primer employed for priming. A slightly modified ARM-PCR protocol with three nested multiplex PCR rounds produced these TCR beta libraries. Rounds one and two of PCR, each of roughly 10 cycles, were primed with TRBV1-TRBV30 forward primers and a C-beta reverse primer. TCRdb recomputed calls from the multiplex PCR reads with MiXCR, one row per CDR3 protein. The repertoire holds 40,000 to 60,000 distinct CDR3 sequences, with about three quarters as singletons.

The J gene is TRBJ1-4, the V gene TRBV7-9, with 7 bases matching TRBD1. The sequenced sample was liver tumor tissue from sampling region 5. The subset: tumor region T5, tumor centre. The sequence came from a man aged 40-49 years with primary liver carcinoma and hepatitis B virus infection. Here the CDR3 reads CARSLAGTEEEKLFF. In DNA form, the CDR3 reads TGTGCCCGCAGCTTAGCGGGGACAGAGGAAGAAAAACTGTTTTTT.